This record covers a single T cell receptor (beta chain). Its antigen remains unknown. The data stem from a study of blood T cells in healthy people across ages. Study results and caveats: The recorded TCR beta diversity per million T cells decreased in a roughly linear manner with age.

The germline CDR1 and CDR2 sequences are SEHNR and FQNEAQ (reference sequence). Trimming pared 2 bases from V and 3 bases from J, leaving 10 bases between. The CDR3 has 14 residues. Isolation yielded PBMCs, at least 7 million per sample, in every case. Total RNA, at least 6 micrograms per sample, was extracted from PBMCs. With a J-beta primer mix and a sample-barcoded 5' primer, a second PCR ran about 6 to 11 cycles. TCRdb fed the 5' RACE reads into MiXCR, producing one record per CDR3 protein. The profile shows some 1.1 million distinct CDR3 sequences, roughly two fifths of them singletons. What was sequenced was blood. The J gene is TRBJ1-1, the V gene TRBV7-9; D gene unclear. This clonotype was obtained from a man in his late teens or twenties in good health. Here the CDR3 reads CASSLKRQDTEAFF. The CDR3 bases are TGTGCCAGCAGCTTAAAGCGACAAGACACTGAAGCTTTCTTT.